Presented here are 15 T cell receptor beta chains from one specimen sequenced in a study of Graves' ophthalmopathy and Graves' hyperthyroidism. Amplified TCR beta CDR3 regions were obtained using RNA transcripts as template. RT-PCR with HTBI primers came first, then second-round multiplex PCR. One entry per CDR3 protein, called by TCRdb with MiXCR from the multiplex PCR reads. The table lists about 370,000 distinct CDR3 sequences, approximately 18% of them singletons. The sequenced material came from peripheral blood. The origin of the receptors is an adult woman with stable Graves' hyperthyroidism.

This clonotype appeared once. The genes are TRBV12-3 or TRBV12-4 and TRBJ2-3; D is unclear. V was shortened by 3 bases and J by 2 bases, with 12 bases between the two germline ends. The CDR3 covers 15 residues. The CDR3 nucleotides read TGTGCCAGCAGTTTTATTCAGTCGAACACAGATACGCAGTATTTT. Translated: CASSFIQSNTDTQYF.

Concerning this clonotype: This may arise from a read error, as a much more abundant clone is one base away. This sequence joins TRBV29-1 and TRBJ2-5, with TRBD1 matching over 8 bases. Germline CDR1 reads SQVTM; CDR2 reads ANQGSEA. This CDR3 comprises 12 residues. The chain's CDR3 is CSVQGADETEYF. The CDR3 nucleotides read TGCAGCGTTCAGGGGGCGGATGAGACCGAGTACTTC. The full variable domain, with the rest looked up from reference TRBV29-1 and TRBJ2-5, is SAVISQKPSRDICQRGTSLTIQCQVDSQVTMMFWYRQQPGQSLTLIATANQGSEATYESGFVIDKFPISRPNLTFSTLTVSNMSPEDSSIYLCSVQGADETEYFGPGTRLLVL.

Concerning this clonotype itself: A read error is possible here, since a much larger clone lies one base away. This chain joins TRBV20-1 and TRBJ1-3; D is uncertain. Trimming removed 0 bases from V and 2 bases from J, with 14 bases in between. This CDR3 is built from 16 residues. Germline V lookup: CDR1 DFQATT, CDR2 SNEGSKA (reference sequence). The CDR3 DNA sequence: TGCAGTGCTAGAGATTTTAGGGAATCCACTGGAAACACCATATATTTT. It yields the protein CSARDFRESTGNTIYF.

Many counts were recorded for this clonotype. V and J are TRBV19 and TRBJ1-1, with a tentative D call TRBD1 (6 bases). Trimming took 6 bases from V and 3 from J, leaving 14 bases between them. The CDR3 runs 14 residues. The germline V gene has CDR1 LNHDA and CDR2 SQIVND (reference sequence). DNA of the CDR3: TGTGCCAGTAGCCGTCAGGGGTGGTACACTGAAGCTTTCTTT. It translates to CASSRQGWYTEAFF.

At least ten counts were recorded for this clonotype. The CDR3, as DNA: TGTGCCAGCAGTTTAGGACGGTTGGGGGATGGCTACACCTTC. This sequence encodes CASSLGRLGDGYTF. This rearrangement joins TRBV12-3 or TRBV12-4 to TRBJ1-2; D might be TRBD1 (5 bases). V was shortened by 1 base and J by 6 bases, with 12 bases between the two germline ends. This CDR3 region has 14 residues.

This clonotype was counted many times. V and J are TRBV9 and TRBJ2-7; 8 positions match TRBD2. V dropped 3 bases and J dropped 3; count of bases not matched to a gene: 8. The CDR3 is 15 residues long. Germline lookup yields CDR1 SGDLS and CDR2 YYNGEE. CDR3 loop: CASSASGTSIYEQYF. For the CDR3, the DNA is TGTGCCAGCAGCGCCTCTGGGACTAGTATCTACGAGCAGTACTTC.

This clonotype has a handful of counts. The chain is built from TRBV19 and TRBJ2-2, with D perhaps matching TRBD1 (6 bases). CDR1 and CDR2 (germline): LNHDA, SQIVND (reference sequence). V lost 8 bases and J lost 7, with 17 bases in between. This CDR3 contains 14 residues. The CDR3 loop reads CASSPHPRGGELFF. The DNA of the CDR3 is TGTGCCAGTTCGCCCCACCCCAGGGGCGGGGAGCTGTTTTTT.

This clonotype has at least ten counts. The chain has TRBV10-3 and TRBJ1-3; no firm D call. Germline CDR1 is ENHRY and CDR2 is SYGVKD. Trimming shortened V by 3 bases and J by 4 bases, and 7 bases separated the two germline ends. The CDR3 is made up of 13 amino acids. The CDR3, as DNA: TGTGCCATCAGTGATTTATCCGGAAACACCATATATTTT. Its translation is CAISDLSGNTIYF.

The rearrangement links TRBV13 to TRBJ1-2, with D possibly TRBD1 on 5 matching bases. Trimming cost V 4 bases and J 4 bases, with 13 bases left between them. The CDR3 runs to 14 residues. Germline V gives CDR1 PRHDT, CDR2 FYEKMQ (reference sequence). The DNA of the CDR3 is TGTGCCAGCAGCTCTGCAGACAGTAGCTATGGCTACACCTTC. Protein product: CASSSADSSYGYTF.

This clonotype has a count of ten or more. The CDR3 bases are TGTGCCAGCAGTTCGTTGGCTCCCCGGACTAACACTGAAGCTTTCTTT. It is translated as CASSSLAPRTNTEAFF. The chain joins TRBV28 to TRBJ1-1, with D uncertain. The CDR3 sequence is 16 residues long. The ends were cut back, 4 bases at V and 2 bases at J, with 17 bases in the middle. Germline CDR1 MDHEN, CDR2 SYDVKM.

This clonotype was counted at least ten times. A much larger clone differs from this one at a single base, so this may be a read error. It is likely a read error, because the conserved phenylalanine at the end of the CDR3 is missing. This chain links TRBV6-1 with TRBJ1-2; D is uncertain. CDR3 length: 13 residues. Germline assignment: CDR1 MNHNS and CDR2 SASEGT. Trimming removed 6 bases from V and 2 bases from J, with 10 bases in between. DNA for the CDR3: TGTGCCAGCAGCTCAGGACTAAACTATGGCTACACCTCC. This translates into CASSSGLNYGYTS.

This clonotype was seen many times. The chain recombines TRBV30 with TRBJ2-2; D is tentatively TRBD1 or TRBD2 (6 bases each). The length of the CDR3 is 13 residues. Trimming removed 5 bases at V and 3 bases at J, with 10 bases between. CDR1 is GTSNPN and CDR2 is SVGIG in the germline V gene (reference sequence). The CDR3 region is CAWGGQYTGELFF. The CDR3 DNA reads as TGTGCCTGGGGGGGGCAGTACACCGGGGAGCTGTTTTTT. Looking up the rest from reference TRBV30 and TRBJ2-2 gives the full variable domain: SQTIHQWPATLVQPVGSPLSLECTVEGTSNPNLYWYRQAAGRGLQLLFYSVGIGQISSEVPQNLSASRPQDRQFILSSKKLLLSDSGFYLCAWGGQYTGELFFGEGSRLTVL.

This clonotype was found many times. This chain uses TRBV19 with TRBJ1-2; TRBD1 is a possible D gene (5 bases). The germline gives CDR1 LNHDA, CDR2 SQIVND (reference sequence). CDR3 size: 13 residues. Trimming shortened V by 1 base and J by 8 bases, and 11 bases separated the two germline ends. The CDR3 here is CASSIGPGRGYTF. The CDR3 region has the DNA TGTGCCAGTAGTATAGGGCCAGGGCGCGGCTACACCTTC.

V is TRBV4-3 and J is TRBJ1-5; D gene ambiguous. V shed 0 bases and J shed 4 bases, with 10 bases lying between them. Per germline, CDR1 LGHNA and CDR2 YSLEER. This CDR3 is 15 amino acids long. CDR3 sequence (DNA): TGCGCCAGCAGCCAAGATTACAGCTTAAATCAGCCCCAGCATTTT. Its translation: CASSQDYSLNQPQHF.

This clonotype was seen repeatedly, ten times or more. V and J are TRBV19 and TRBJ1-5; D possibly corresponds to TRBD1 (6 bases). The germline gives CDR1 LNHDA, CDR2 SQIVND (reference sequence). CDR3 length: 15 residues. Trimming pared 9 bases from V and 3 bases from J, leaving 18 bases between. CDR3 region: CASVEPGQINQPQHF. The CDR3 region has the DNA TGTGCCAGCGTAGAACCGGGACAAATCAATCAGCCCCAGCATTTT. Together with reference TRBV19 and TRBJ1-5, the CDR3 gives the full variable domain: DGGITQSPKYLFRKEGQNVTLSCEQNLNHDAMYWYRQDPGQGLRLIYYSQIVNDFQKGDIAEGYSVSREKKESFPLTVTSAQKNPTAFYLCASVEPGQINQPQHFGDGTRLSIL.